The entry that follows covers one T cell receptor beta chain sequence. Its antigen is currently unknown. Original processing methods: ImmunoSEQ only sent back junction sequences with no quality scores, so filtering was done differently. Assay: immunoSEQ multiplex PCR; the TCRdb copy retains only in-frame clones and omits some. The DNA was the basis for D and trimming; V, J and clone size are from that table. The sample comprises about 560,000 clones, around three quarters of which are singletons, and about 11% rests with the top ten. All the donors were Caucasian adults who lived in Nashville, Tennessee. Researchers drew on approximately 92 million PBMCs for genomic DNA from unsorted samples. This sample stems from a study of shared clonotypes between healthy human individuals. General study findings and limits: It was expected that sequencing depth would affect clonotype sharing among donors.

CDR3 length: 13 amino acids. Trimming took off 6 bases at V and 6 bases at J, with 12 bases between the two ends. Looked up from germline, CDR1 is SGHNT and CDR2 is YENEEA. The chain is built from TRBV11-3 and TRBJ2-1; possible D gene TRBD2, 6 bases. The specimen sequenced was PBMCs. This receptor was identified in a middle-aged woman in good health. Some clones in this sample may be carry-over from other donors' samples. This chain's CDR3 is CASSTGVGNEQFF. In DNA form, the CDR3 reads TGTGCCAGCAGTACGGGAGTCGGCAATGAGCAGTTCTTC.